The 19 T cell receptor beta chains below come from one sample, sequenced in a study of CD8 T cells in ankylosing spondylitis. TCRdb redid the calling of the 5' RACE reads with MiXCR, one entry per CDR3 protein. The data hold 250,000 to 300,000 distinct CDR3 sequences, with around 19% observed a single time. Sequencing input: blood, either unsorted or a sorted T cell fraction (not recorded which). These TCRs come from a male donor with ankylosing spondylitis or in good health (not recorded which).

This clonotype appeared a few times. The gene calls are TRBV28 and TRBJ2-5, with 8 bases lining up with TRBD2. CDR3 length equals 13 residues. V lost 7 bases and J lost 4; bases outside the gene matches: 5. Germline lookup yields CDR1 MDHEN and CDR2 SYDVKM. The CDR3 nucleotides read TGTGCCAGCACCCGGGGGGGCGTAGAGACCCAGTACTTC. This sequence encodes CASTRGGVETQYF.

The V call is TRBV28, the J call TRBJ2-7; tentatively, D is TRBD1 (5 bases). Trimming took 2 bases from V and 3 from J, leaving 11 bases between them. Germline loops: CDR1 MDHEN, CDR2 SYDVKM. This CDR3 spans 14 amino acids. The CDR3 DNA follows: TGTGCCAGCAGTTTAAGGGGCCTCAGCTACGAGCAGTACGTC. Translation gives CASSLRGLSYEQYV.

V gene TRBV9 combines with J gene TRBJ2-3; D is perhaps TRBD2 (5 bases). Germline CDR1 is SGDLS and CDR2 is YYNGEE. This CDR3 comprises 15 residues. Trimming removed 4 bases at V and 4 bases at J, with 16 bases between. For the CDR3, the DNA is TGTGCCAGCAGCCGCCTCGGGGTCAGCCCAGATACGCAGTATTTT. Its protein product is CASSRLGVSPDTQYF.

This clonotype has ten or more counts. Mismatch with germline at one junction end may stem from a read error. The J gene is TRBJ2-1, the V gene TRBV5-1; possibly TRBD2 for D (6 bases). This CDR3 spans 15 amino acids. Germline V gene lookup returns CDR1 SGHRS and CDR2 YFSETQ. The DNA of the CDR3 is TGTGCCAGCAGTTTCTCCGGGAGCTCCTACAATGAGCAGTTCTTC. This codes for CASSFSGSSYNEQFF.

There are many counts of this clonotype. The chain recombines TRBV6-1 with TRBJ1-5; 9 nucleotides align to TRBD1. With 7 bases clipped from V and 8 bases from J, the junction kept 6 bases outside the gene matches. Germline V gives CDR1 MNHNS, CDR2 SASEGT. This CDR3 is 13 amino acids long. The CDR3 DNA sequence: TGTGCCAGCACCACGGGACAGGGAAAGCCCCAGCATTTT. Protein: CASTTGQGKPQHF.

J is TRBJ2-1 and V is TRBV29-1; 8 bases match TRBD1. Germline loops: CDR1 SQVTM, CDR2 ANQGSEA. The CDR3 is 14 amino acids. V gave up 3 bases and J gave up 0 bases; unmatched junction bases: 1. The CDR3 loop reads CSVEGTGSYNEQFF. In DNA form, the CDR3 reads TGCAGCGTTGAGGGGACAGGCTCCTACAATGAGCAGTTCTTC.

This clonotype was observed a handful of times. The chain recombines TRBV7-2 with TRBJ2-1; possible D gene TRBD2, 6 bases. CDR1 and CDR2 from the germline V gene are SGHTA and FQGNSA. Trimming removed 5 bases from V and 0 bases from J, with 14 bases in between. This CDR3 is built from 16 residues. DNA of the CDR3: TGTGCCAGCAGCCCCCCGGGACTCCACTCCTACAATGAGCAGTTCTTC. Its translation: CASSPPGLHSYNEQFF. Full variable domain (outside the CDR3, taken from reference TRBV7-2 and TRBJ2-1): GAGVSQSPSNKVTEKGKDVELRCDPISGHTALYWYRQSLGQGLEFLIYFQGNSAPDKSGLPSDRFSAERTGGSVSTLTIQRTQQEDSAVYLCASSPPGLHSYNEQFFGPGTRLTVL.

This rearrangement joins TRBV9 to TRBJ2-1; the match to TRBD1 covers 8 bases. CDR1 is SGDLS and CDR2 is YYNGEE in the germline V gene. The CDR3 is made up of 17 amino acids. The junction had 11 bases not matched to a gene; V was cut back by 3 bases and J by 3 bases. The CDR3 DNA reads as TGTGCCAGCAGCGGAATTACCGGGACAGGAAGCTACAATGAGCAGTTCTTC. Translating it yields CASSGITGTGSYNEQFF.

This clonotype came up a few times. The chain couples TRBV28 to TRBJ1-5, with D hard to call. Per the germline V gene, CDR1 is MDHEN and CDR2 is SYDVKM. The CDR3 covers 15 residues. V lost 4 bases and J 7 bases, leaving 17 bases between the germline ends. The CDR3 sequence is CASSSSTGWSQPQHF. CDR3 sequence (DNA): TGTGCCAGCAGTTCATCGACCGGCTGGAGCCAGCCCCAGCATTTT.

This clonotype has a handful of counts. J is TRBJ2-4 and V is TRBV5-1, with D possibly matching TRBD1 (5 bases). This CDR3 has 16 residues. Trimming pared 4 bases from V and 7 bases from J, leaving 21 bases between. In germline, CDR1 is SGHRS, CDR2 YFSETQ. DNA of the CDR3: TGCGCCAGCAGCACCCTCCCCGACAGCCTAGTTAACATTCAGTACTTC. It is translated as CASSTLPDSLVNIQYF.

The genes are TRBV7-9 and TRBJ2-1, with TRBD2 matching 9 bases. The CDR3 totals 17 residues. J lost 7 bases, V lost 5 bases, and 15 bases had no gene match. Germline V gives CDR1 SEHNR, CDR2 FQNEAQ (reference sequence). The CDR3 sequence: CASSPRSRSGGLNEQFF. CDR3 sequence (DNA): TGTGCCAGCAGCCCCCGTTCCCGTAGCGGGGGACTAAATGAGCAGTTCTTC.

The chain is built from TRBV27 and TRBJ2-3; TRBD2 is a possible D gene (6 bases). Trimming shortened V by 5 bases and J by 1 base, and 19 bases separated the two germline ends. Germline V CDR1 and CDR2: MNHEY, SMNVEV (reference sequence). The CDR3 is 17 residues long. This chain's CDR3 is CASSPRGRGAGTDTQYF. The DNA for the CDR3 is TGTGCCAGCAGTCCACGAGGGCGGGGAGCAGGCACAGATACGCAGTATTTT.

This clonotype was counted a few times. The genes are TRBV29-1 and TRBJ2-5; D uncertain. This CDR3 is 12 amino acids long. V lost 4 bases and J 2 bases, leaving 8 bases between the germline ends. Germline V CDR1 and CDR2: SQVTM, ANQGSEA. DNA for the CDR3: TGCAGCGTTGGCCGCAGGCAAGAGACCCAGTACTTC. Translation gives CSVGRRQETQYF.

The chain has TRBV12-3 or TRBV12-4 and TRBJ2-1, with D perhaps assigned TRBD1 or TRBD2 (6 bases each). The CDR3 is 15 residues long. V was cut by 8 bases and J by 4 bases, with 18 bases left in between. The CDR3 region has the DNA TGTGCCAGCCGGCGCGAGGGGGGCTTTTACAATGAGCAGTTCTTC. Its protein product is CASRREGGFYNEQFF.

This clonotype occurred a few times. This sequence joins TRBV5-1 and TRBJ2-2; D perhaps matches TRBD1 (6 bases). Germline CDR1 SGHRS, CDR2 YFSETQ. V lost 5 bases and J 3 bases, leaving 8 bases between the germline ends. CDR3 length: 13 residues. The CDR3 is CASRTGYTGELFF. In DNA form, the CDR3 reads TGCGCCAGCAGAACAGGGTACACCGGGGAGCTGTTTTTT.

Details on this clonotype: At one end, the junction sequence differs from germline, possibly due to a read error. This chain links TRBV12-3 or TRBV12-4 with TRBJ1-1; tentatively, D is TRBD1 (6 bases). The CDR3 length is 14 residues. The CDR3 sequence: CVSHRGQGFTEAFF. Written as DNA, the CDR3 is TGTGTCAGCCACCGGGGGCAGGGATTCACTGAAGCTTTCTTT.

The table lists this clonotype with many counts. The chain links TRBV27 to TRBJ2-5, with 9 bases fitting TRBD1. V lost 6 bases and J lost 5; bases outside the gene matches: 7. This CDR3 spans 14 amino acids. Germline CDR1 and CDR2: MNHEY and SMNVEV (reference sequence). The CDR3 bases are TGTGCCAGCAGAACAGGGGGCGCGGCGGAGACCCAGTACTTC. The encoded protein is CASRTGGAAETQYF.

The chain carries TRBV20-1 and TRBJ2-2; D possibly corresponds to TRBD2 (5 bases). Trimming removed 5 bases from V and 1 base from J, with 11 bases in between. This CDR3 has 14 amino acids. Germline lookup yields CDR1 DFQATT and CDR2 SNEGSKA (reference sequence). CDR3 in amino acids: CSALLEGNTGELFF. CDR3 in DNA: TGCAGTGCTCTACTAGAGGGGAACACCGGGGAGCTGTTTTTT.

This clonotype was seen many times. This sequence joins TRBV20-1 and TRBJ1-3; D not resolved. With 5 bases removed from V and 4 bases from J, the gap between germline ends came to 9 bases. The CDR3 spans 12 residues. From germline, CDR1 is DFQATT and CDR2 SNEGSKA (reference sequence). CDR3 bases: TGCAGTGCTGGCCAAGGGGGAAACACCATATATTTT. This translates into CSAGQGGNTIYF.